The 14 T cell receptor beta chains given below trace back to one sample, sequenced in a study of beta chain features in type 1 diabetes. Expressed TCRB transcripts got sequenced, as all isolated RNA was reverse transcribed. Here immunoSEQ multiplex PCR was the method, and the copy in TCRdb shows in-frame clones only, minus some. Of 90,000 to 110,000 clones in the sample, almost 40% were seen once. The sample was stem cell memory CD4+ T cells from blood. The receptors were gathered from a woman under 30 in good health.

The chain uses TRBV7-9 and TRBJ2-5; TRBD1 is a possible D gene (6 bases). With 5 bases removed from V and 1 base from J, the gap between germline ends came to 11 bases. Germline CDR1 and CDR2: SEHNR and FQNEAQ (reference sequence). There are 14 residues in the CDR3. The CDR3 protein is CASSIWTVQETQYF. As DNA, the CDR3 is TGTGCCAGCAGCATTTGGACAGTCCAAGAGACCCAGTACTTC.

The genes are TRBV10-3 and TRBJ2-3, with 10 nucleotides matching TRBD2. The CDR3 is 17 residues long. V lost 7 bases and J lost 0; bases outside the gene matches: 10. Per germline, CDR1 ENHRY and CDR2 SYGVKD. CDR3 sequence (DNA): TGTGCCATCAAGTGGTCTAGCGGGAGATATAGCACAGATACGCAGTATTTT. The encoded protein is CAIKWSSGRYSTDTQYF.

This chain uses TRBV9 with TRBJ2-3, with 7 nucleotides matching TRBD2. With 1 base clipped from V and 5 bases from J, the junction kept 10 bases outside the gene matches. The V gene's germline CDR1 is SGDLS and CDR2 YYNGEE. This CDR3 has 16 amino acids. The CDR3 loop reads CASSVSLGAGLDTQYF. In nucleotides, the CDR3 is TGTGCCAGCAGCGTATCCCTAGGAGCGGGGCTAGATACGCAGTATTTT.

This clone showed up just a few times. The chain carries TRBV18 and TRBJ2-7; perhaps TRBD2 as D (5 bases). The CDR3 sequence is 14 residues long. V dropped 4 bases and J dropped 2 bases, with 12 bases sitting between them. Germline loops: CDR1 KGHSH, CDR2 LQKENI. Here the CDR3 reads CASSQVLGTYEQYF. The CDR3 coding sequence is TGTGCCAGCTCACAGGTACTAGGGACCTACGAGCAGTACTTC.

The chain links TRBV27 to TRBJ2-1, with D unclear. Germline lookup yields CDR1 MNHEY and CDR2 SMNVEV (reference sequence). V lost 2 bases and J lost 6, with 8 bases in between. The CDR3 spans 13 residues. As DNA, the CDR3 is TGTGCCAGCAGTTTAATCGAGGTCAATGAGCAGTTCTTC. As protein: CASSLIEVNEQFF.

The chain links TRBV19 to TRBJ1-1; 9 bases are shared with TRBD1. This CDR3 comprises 14 residues. Per the germline V gene, CDR1 is LNHDA and CDR2 is SQIVND (reference sequence). Unmatched junction bases numbered 7, after V lost 6 bases and J lost 5 bases. In nucleotides, the CDR3 is TGTGCCAGTAGGGACGACAGGGGGGAAACTGAAGCTTTCTTT. Protein: CASRDDRGETEAFF.

This clone was seen more than once but under ten times. This chain uses TRBV28 with TRBJ2-1; D is uncertain. From germline, CDR1 is MDHEN and CDR2 SYDVKM. The CDR3 totals 12 residues. Trimming took 3 bases from V and 9 from J, leaving 9 bases between them. The DNA of the CDR3 is TGTGCCAGCAGTTTGAGAGAGGTTGAGCAGTTCTTC. This sequence encodes CASSLREVEQFF. The full variable domain, rest sourced from reference TRBV28 and TRBJ2-1, is DVKVTQSSRYLVKRTGEKVFLECVQDMDHENMFWYRQDPGLGLRLIYFSYDVKMKEKGDIPEGYSVSREKKERFSLILESASTNQTSMYLCASSLREVEQFFGPGTRLTVL.

The V call is TRBV15, the J call TRBJ2-7; TRBD2 aligns across 10 bases. J was trimmed by 4 bases and V by 3 bases; bases with no gene match: 6. This CDR3 spans 15 amino acids. In germline, CDR1 is LNHNV, CDR2 YYDKDF (reference sequence). The CDR3, as DNA: TGTGCCACCAGCAGGGGTCTAGCGGGAGTGTACGAGCAGTACTTC. As protein: CATSRGLAGVYEQYF.

The chain employs TRBV11-2 and TRBJ2-1; TRBD1 is a possible D gene (7 bases). V lost 3 bases and J 9 bases, leaving 18 bases between the germline ends. The germline gives CDR1 SGHAT, CDR2 FQNNGV. This CDR3 region has 15 residues. The CDR3 region has the DNA TGTGCCAGCAGCTTCGGGGGACAGCTTAGGACTGAGCAGTTCTTC. Amino acids: CASSFGGQLRTEQFF.

This clone turned up a few times. The rearrangement joins TRBV7-2 to TRBJ1-2; D perhaps matches TRBD1 (5 bases). Germline V lookup: CDR1 SGHTA, CDR2 FQGNSA. V lost 3 bases and J 0 bases, leaving 11 bases between the germline ends. CDR3 length: 15 amino acids. CDR3 bases: TGTGCCAGCAGCTTTAAAACAGGCTCTAACTATGGCTACACCTTC. Its protein product is CASSFKTGSNYGYTF.

The rearrangement joins TRBV19 to TRBJ2-7; TRBD2 matches at 7 bases. This CDR3 spans 14 amino acids. CDR1 is LNHDA and CDR2 is SQIVND in the germline V gene (reference sequence). V dropped 5 bases and J dropped 0; count of bases not matched to a gene: 4. The CDR3 sequence: CASSRRENSYEQYF. The CDR3 nucleotides are TGTGCCAGTAGTCGGCGGGAGAACTCCTACGAGCAGTACTTC.

The J gene is TRBJ2-1, the V gene TRBV5-1, with D uncertain. Trimming stripped 5 bases from V and 7 bases from J, with 10 bases between. This CDR3 contains 12 residues. Germline V gene sequence: CDR1 SGHRS, CDR2 YFSETQ. CDR3 sequence: CASSELFNEQFF. The CDR3 DNA follows: TGCGCCAGCAGTGAGCTGTTTAATGAGCAGTTCTTC.

This clone was counted between two and nine times. CDR3 nucleotide sequence: TGTGCCAGCAGTTTAACGGGAGGTAGGCACAATGAGCAGTTCTTC. Translation gives CASSLTGGRHNEQFF. The V gene is TRBV28, the J gene TRBJ2-1; 7 positions agree with TRBD2. Germline trimming cut 2 bases from V and 5 bases from J; bases unmatched to any gene: 6. The germline V gene has CDR1 MDHEN and CDR2 SYDVKM. The CDR3 is 15 amino acids.

V is TRBV18 and J is TRBJ2-7; the D gene is possibly TRBD1 (6 bases). Germline V gives CDR1 KGHSH, CDR2 LQKENI. CDR3 length: 13 amino acids. V lost 6 bases and J 2 bases, leaving 11 bases between the germline ends. CDR3 in amino acids: CASSTDRTYEQYF. DNA for the CDR3: TGTGCCAGCTCCACAGACAGGACCTACGAGCAGTACTTC.